This entry is about one TCR beta chain. Germline CDR1 reads SGHAT; CDR2 reads FQNNGV. With V trimmed by 1 base and J by 6 bases, 10 bases remained unmatched. There are 17 residues in the CDR3. The sample originates from a study of technical replicates of blood from several donors. Only in-frame clones appear in the TCRdb table, and some are missing; sequencing was by immunoSEQ multiplex PCR. The table records approximately 17,000 clones, approximately 86% of them present only once. The chain employs TRBV11-2 and TRBJ2-2; 8 bases are shared with TRBD2. This receptor was obtained from a human donor in good health. Source material: PBMCs. CDR3 bases: TGTGCCAGCAGCTTAGTTATTAGCGGGATAGGGGCCGGGGAGCTGTTTTTT. This encodes CASSLVISGIGAGELFF.